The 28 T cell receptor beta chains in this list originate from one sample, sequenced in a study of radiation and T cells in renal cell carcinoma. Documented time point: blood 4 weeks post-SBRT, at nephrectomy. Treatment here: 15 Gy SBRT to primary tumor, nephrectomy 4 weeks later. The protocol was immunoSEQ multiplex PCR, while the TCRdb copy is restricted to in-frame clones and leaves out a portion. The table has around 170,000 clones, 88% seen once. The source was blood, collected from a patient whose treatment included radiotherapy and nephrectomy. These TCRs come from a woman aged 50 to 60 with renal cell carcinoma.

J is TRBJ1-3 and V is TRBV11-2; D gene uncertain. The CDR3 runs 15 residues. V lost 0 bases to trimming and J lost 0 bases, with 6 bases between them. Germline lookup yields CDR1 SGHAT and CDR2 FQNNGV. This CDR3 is CASSLEGSSGNTIYF. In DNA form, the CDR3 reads TGTGCCAGCAGCTTAGAGGGTAGCTCTGGAAACACCATATATTTT.

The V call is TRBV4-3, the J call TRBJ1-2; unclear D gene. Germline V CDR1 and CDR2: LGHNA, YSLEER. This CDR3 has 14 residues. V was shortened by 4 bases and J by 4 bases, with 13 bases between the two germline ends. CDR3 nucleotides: TGCGCCAGCAGCCCCCAACCGAGATCCTATGGCTACACCTTC. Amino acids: CASSPQPRSYGYTF.

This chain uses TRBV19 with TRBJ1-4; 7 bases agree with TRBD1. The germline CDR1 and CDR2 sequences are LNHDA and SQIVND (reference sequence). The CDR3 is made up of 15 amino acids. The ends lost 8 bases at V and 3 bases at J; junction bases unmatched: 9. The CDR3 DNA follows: TGTGCCAGTCGACCAGGGACAGTGCCTAATGAAAAACTGTTTTTT. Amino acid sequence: CASRPGTVPNEKLFF. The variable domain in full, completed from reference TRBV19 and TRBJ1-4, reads DGGITQSPKYLFRKEGQNVTLSCEQNLNHDAMYWYRQDPGQGLRLIYYSQIVNDFQKGDIAEGYSVSREKKESFPLTVTSAQKNPTAFYLCASRPGTVPNEKLFFGSGTQLSVL.

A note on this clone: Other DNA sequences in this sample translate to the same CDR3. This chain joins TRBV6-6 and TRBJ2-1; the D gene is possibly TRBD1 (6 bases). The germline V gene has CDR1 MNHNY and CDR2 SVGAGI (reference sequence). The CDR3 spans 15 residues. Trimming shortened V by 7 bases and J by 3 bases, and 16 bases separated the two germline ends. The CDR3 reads CASTSPGQNYNEQFF. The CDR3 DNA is TGTGCCAGCACTTCTCCAGGACAGAACTACAATGAGCAGTTCTTC.

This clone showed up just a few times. CDR3 region: CASTDRVSAEAFF. DNA for the CDR3: TGTGCCAGTACCGACAGGGTGAGCGCTGAAGCTTTCTTT. The chain couples TRBV19 to TRBJ1-1, with 7 bases lining up with TRBD1. Trimming removed 7 bases from V and 6 bases from J; junction bases left unmatched: 8. Germline values: CDR1 LNHDA, CDR2 SQIVND (reference sequence). This CDR3 spans 13 amino acids.

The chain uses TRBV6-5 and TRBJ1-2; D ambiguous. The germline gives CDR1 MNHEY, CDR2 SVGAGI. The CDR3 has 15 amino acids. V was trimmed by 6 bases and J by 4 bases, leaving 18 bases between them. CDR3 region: CASSRRGVRSYGYTF. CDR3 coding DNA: TGTGCCAGCAGCCGACGGGGTGTGAGGAGCTATGGCTACACCTTC.

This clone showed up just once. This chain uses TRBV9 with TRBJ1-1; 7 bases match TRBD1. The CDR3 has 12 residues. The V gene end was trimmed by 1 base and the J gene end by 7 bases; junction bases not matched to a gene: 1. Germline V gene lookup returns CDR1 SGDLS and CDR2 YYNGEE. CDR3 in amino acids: CASSVQGGEAFF. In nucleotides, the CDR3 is TGTGCCAGCAGCGTACAGGGGGGTGAAGCTTTCTTT.

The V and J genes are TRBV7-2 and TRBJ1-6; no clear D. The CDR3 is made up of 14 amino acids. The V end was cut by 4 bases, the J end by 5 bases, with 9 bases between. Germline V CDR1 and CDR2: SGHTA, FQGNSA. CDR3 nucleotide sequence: TGTGCCAGCAGCTCTGGACGGGATAATTCACCCCTCCACTTT. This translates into CASSSGRDNSPLHF.

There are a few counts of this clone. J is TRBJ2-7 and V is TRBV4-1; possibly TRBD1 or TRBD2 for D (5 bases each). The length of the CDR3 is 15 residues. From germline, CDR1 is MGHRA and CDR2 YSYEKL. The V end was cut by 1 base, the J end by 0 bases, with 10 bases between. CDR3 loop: CASSQAGANSYEQYF. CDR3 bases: TGCGCCAGCAGCCAAGCCGGGGCAAACTCCTACGAGCAGTACTTC.

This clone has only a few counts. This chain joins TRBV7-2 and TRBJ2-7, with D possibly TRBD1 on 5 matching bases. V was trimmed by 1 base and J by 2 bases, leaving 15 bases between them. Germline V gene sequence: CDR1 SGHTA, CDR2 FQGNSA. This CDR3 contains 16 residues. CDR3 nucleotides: TGTGCCAGCAGCTTAGAGGTGTGGCAGGGAACCTACGAGCAGTACTTC. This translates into CASSLEVWQGTYEQYF.

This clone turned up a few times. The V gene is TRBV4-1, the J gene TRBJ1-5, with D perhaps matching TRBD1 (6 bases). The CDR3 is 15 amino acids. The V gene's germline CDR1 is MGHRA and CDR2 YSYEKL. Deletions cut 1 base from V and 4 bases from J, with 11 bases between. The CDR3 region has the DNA TGCGCCAGCAGCCAAGGTACAGGGTCGAATCAGCCCCAGCATTTT. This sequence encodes CASSQGTGSNQPQHF.

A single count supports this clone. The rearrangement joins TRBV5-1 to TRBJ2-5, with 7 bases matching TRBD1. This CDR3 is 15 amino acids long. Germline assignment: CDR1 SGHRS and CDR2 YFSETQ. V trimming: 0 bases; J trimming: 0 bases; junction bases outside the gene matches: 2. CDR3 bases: TGCGCCAGCAGCTTGGAGGGACAGAACCAAGAGACCCAGTACTTC. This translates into CASSLEGQNQETQYF.

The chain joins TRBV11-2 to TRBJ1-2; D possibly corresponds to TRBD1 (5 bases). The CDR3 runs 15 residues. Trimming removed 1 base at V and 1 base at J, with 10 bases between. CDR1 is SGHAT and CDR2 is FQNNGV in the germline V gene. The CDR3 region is CASSLGGNINYGYTF. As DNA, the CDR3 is TGTGCCAGCAGCTTAGGGGGGAACATTAACTATGGCTACACCTTC.

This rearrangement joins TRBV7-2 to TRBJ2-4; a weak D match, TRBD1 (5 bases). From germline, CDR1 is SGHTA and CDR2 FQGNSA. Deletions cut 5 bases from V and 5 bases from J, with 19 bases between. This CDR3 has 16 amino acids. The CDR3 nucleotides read TGTGCCAGCAGCCCACAAGGTCAGGGAAGCGAAAACATTCAGTACTTC. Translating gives CASSPQGQGSENIQYF.

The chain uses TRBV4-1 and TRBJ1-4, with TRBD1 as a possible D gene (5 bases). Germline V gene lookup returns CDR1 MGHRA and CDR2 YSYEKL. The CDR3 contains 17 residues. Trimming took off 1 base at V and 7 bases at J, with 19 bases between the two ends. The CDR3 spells CASSQGRLSGEVEKLFF. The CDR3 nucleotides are TGCGCCAGCAGCCAAGGTCGGTTGTCGGGGGAAGTTGAAAAACTGTTTTTT.

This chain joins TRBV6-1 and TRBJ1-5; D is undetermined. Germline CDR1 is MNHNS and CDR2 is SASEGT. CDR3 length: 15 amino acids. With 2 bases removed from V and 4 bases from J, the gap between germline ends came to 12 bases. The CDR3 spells CASSELVGFNQPQHF. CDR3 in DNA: TGTGCCAGCAGTGAATTGGTGGGCTTTAATCAGCCCCAGCATTTT.

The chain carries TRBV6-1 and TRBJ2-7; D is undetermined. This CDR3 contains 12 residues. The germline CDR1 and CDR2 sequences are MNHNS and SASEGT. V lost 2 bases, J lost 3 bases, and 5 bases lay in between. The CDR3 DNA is TGTGCCAGCAGTGAACGGGTCTACGAGCAGTACTTC. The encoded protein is CASSERVYEQYF.

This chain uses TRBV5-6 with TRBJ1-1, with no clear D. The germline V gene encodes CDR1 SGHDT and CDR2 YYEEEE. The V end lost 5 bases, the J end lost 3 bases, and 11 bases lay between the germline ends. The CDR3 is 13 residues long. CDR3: CASRFDWDTEAFF. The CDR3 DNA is TGTGCCAGCAGGTTCGATTGGGACACTGAAGCTTTCTTT.

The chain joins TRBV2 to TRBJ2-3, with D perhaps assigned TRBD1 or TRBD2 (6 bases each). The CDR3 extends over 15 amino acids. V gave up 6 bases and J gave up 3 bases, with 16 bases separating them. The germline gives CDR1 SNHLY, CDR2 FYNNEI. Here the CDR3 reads CASRSGAMGTDTQYF. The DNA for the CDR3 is TGTGCCAGCAGATCGGGGGCAATGGGGACAGATACGCAGTATTTT.

The CDR3 spells CASRYSGGSYEQYF. The CDR3 DNA is TGTGCCAGCAGATATAGCGGGGGCTCCTACGAGCAGTACTTC. The rearrangement uses TRBV6-6 and TRBJ2-7; the match to TRBD2 covers 9 bases. Trimming removed 6 bases from V and 0 bases from J; junction bases left unmatched: 3. Germline CDR1 MNHNY, CDR2 SVGAGI (reference sequence). The CDR3 runs 14 residues.

The CDR3 DNA is TGTGCCAGTAGTATAGATGGTTGGGAGACCCAGTACTTC. Translation: CASSIDGWETQYF. The V gene is TRBV19, the J gene TRBJ2-5; the D is unclear. Looked up from germline, CDR1 is LNHDA and CDR2 is SQIVND (reference sequence). V gave up 0 bases and J gave up 5 bases, with 7 bases separating them. The CDR3 consists of 13 residues.

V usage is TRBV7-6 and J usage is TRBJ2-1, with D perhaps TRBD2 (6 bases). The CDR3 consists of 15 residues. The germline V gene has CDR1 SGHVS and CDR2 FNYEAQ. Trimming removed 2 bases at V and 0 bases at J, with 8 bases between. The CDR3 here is CASSLIGGSYNEQFF. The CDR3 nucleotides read TGTGCCAGCAGCTTAATCGGGGGCTCCTACAATGAGCAGTTCTTC.

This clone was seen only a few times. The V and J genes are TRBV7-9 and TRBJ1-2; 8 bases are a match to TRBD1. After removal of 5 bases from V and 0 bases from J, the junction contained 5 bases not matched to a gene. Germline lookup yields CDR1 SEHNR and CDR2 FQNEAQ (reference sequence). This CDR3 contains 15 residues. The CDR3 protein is CASSPRQGTNYGYTF. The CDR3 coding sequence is TGTGCCAGCAGCCCCCGACAGGGGACTAACTATGGCTACACCTTC.

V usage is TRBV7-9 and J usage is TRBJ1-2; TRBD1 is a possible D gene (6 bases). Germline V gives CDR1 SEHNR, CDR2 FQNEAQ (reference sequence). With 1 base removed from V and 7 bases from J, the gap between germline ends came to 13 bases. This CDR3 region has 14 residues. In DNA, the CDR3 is TGTGCCAGCAGCTTAGACATACAGGGTAGTGGCTACACCTTC. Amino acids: CASSLDIQGSGYTF.

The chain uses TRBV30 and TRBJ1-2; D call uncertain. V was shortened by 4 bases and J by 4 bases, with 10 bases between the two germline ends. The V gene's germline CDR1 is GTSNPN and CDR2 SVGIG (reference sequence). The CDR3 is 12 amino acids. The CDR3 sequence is CAWTGSSYGYTF. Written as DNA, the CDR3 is TGTGCCTGGACCGGGTCATCCTATGGCTACACCTTC.

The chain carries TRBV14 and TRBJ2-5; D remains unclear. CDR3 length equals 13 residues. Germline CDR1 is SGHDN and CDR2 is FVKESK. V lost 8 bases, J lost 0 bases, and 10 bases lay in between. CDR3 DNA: TGTGCCAGCTCGGTGGGGTACCAAGAGACCCAGTACTTC. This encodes CASSVGYQETQYF.

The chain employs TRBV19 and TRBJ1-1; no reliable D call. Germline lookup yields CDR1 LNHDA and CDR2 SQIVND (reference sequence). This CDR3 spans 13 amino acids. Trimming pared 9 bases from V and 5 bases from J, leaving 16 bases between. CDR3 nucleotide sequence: TGTGCCAGCACGCCGACCCAAGGGACTGAAGCTTTCTTT. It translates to CASTPTQGTEAFF.

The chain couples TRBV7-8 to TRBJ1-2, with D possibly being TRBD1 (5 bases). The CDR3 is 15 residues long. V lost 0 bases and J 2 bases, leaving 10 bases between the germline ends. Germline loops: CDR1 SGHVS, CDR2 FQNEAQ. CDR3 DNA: TGTGCCAGCAGCTTAGCGGGGCCAGGAAACTATGGCTACACCTTC. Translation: CASSLAGPGNYGYTF. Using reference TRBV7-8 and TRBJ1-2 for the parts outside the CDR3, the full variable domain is GAGVSQSPRYKVAKRGQDVALRCDPISGHVSLFWYQQALGQGPEFLTYFQNEAQLDKSGLPSDRFFAERPEGSVSTLKIQRTQQEDSAVYLCASSLAGPGNYGYTFGSGTRLTVV.